This T cell receptor (beta chain) came from a study of blood T cell repertoires in COVID-19 (dated by TCRdb to between 2020 and 2021). Regarding the complete study: Samples from collaborators originated in the United States, Italy and Spain and spanned both the acute and convalescent phases of COVID-19. Deeply sampled blood TCRbeta repertoires from subjects exposed to, actively infected with, or recovered from COVID-19 were included in the dataset. A de-identified subject ID, COVID-19 status, age in years and sex were almost always included in the sample metadata. The repertoires were released in a freely available public database intended as a resource for research on the immune response to SARS-CoV-2. Where available, HLA class I and class II types were taken from metadata supplied by the sample provider and were not determined by assay-based typing. Samples came from the ongoing ImmuneRACE study (first 160 participants) plus 1,254 subjects from 6 global collaborators. The prospective study material was composed of cDNA or gDNA derived from T cells, B-cell-depleted T cells, or PBMCs.

CDR1 and CDR2 are drawn from the germline V gene: SGHAT, FQNNGV. The CDR3 covers 14 residues, taking in both the cysteine and the phenylalanine. Only the CDR3 part of the read is kept: 42 bases, read in frame from the first base. After removal of 5 bases from V and 2 bases from J, the junction retains 6 bases not matched to a gene. Another Seattle source contributed samples from volunteer blood donors who had recovered from COVID-19. Each collaborating institution followed its own protocols to collect whole blood in K2EDTA tubes. For TCRbeta analysis, collaborator samples were shipped as frozen whole blood, as isolated PBMCs, or as DNA extracted from either sample type. What the work shows at the level of the full study, not this receptor alone: Clinical and demographic metadata were provided uncurated, with the amount varying by source and participant.

The immunoSEQ Assay, a bias-controlled multiplex PCR, was used to amplify TCRbeta CDR3 regions from genomic DNA. As for the original processing: The number of nucleated cells in each sample was estimated by amplification of reference gene primers within the assay. Sequence reads were collapsed and filtered to measure the absolute abundance of every unique TCRbeta CDR3 rearrangement. For each sample, productive Simpson clonality was calculated as the square root of Simpson's diversity index over productive rearrangements. Imported from immuneACCESS, the table was reduced by TCRdb to in-frame sequences with V and J called. These copies leave out some clones; in studies compared against another copy, an unresolved V gene accounts for under half, and the cause of the remainder is not known. The D gene and trimming were derived from the DNA, and the V and J assignments and clone size from that table. The sample profile shows fewer than 350,000 clones; approximately 83% of them were found once. Jointly, the top ten make up about 2.2% of the sample.

On this clone itself: There is no known antigen for this receptor. No much larger clone exists at a distance of one base, and base qualities are not known.

Sequencing was performed on peripheral blood. This sequence uses TRBV11-2 and TRBJ2-7, with 7 bases matching TRBD1. The receptor was isolated from a woman under 40 who had recovered from COVID-19. In nucleotide form, the sequence is TGTGCCAGCAGCGCTACCGGGACAGCCTACGAGCAGTACTTC. It is translated as CASSATGTAYEQYF.